This is a list of T cell receptor beta chains from one sample in a study of blood T cell repertoires in COVID-19. Using immunoSEQ multiplex PCR, the repertoire was profiled, and TCRdb retains in-frame clones only, with some absent. The table has 230,000 or so clones, approximately 89% seen once. Sample: PBMCs or T cells enriched from blood (not recorded which). The receptors stem from a woman aged 35 to 49 with acute COVID-19. CDR3s include the opening cysteine and the closing phenylalanine or tryptophan. D genes are given only for firm matches. Expanded clones get a size class; other rows say once, few or many, or leave the size out.

v_gene	abundance	d_gene	j_gene	CDR3nt	CDR3aa
TRBV3-1/TRBV3-2	NA	TRBD1	TRBJ1-1	TGTGCCAGCAGCCAAGATCGGACAGGTCGTAGCACTGAAGCTTTCTTT	CASSQDRTGRSTEAFF
TRBV6-5	NA	NA	TRBJ2-2	TGTGCCAGCAGCTTTACGGGTTGGGAGCTGTTTTTT	CASSFTGWELFF
TRBV5-8	NA	NA	TRBJ1-1	TGTGCCAGCAGCTTGGAAGGGGGAAGGACTGAAGCTTTCTTT	CASSLEGGRTEAFF
TRBV28	few	TRBD1	TRBJ1-6	TGTGCCAGCAGTTCATTCAGACAGACAGGGGCCAATTCACCCCTCCACTTT	CASSSFRQTGANSPLHF
TRBV2	NA	NA	TRBJ2-7	TGTGCCAGCAGGGGTTGGGCAGCTTATTACGAGCAGTACTTC	CASRGWAAYYEQYF
TRBV29-1	NA	NA	TRBJ2-1	TGCAGCGTTGCAGGGTTCCTTGAGCAGTTCTTC	CSVAGFLEQFF
TRBV6-5	NA	TRBD1	TRBJ1-2	TGTGCCAGCAGTTACCAGGGACAGGGGGATGGCTACACCTTC	CASSYQGQGDGYTF
TRBV14	NA	NA	TRBJ1-5	TGTGCCAGCAGCCGAGGCAATCAGCCCCAGCATTTT	CASSRGNQPQHF
TRBV7-9	NA	NA	TRBJ1-2	TGTGCCAGCAGCTTATTAGTGGAGGGCTACACCTTC	CASSLLVEGYTF
TRBV7-2	NA	NA	TRBJ2-3	TGTGCCAGCAGCACCGGACTATCCACAGATACGCAGTATTTT	CASSTGLSTDTQYF
TRBV12-3/TRBV12-4	NA	NA	TRBJ2-5	TGTGCCACATCTAGCGGAGGGGGGGCCCAGTACTTC	CATSSGGGAQYF
TRBV4-2	NA	TRBD2	TRBJ2-5	TGTGCCAGCAGCCCACGGGGGGGCGAAGAGACCCAGTACTTC	CASSPRGGEETQYF
TRBV19	few	TRBD1	TRBJ2-7	TGTGCCAGTACCGGACAGGGTGGCGAGCAGTACTTC	CASTGQGGEQYF
TRBV5-1	NA	NA	TRBJ1-5	TGCGCCAGCAGTACCGGGGAAAATCAGCCCCAGCATTTT	CASSTGENQPQHF
TRBV7-6	few	TRBD2	TRBJ2-1	TGTGCCAGCAGCTCCTACCTCCTACTAGCGGGGGCTGACAATGAGCAGTTCTTC	CASSSYLLLAGADNEQFF
TRBV11-2	NA	NA	TRBJ1-2	TGTGCCAGCAGCTTAGGGGGGGGCGACCTTCCAAACTATGGCTACACCTTC	CASSLGGGDLPNYGYTF
TRBV19	NA	NA	TRBJ2-1	TGTGCCAGTAGTATTGTTGGCCCCCGGAGCAATGAGCAGTTCTTC	CASSIVGPRSNEQFF
TRBV6-4	NA	TRBD1	TRBJ1-2	TGTGCCAGCAGTGACCCGACAGGGATCGGCTACACCTTC	CASSDPTGIGYTF
TRBV2	NA	NA	TRBJ1-1	TGTGCCAGCAGTACAGACAGGCCCACTGAAGCTTTCTTT	CASSTDRPTEAFF
TRBV5-4	NA	TRBD2	TRBJ2-1	TGTGCCAGCAGCGGAATTAGCGGGAGAGGGACCTACAATGAGCAGTTCTTC	CASSGISGRGTYNEQFF
TRBV3-1/TRBV3-2	NA	NA	TRBJ2-7	TGTGCCAGCGCAGGGATCGTCTACGAGCAGTACTTC	CASAGIVYEQYF
TRBV6-5	NA	NA	TRBJ1-6	TGTGCCAGCAGTTACGAGGGGGGGGATTCACCCCTCCACTTT	CASSYEGGDSPLHF
TRBV18	NA	TRBD2	TRBJ2-2	TGTGCCAGCTCACCACCGGCTAGCGGGGGAAATACCGGGGAGCTGTTTTTT	CASSPPASGGNTGELFF
TRBV5-4	NA	TRBD1	TRBJ1-3	TGTGCCAGCAGTCCCTGGTCGACAGGGGTTGGAAACACCATATATTTT	CASSPWSTGVGNTIYF
TRBV5-4	NA	NA	TRBJ1-6	TGTGCCAGCAGCTTGGCGGGAAATGCGGATTCACCCCTCCACTTT	CASSLAGNADSPLHF
TRBV4-3	few	TRBD1	TRBJ2-5	TGCGCCAGCAGCCAAGATTGGCAGGGGGATGAGACCCAGTACTTC	CASSQDWQGDETQYF
TRBV5-6	NA	NA	TRBJ1-4	TGTGCCAGCAGCTTAGGGGGAAAAGCAACTAATGAAAAACTGTTTTTT	CASSLGGKATNEKLFF
TRBV7-2	NA	NA	TRBJ1-1	TGTGCCAGCAGCTCCAGCCAGGGGACGCTGTTCTTT	CASSSSQGTLFF
TRBV7-4	NA	NA	TRBJ2-7	TGTGCCAGCAGCTTGGCCCGGGGGAACTCCTACGAGCAGTACTTC	CASSLARGNSYEQYF
TRBV9	NA	NA	TRBJ1-3	TGTGCCAGCAGCCGCCTCGGGGGGGCTTCTGGAAACACCATATATTTT	CASSRLGGASGNTIYF
TRBV3-1/TRBV3-2	NA	TRBD1	TRBJ2-3	TGTGCCAGCAGCCTTACACTCCTCCTTGGGACAGGGGTCACAGATACGCAGTATTTT	CASSLTLLLGTGVTDTQYF
TRBV2	NA	NA	TRBJ1-4	TGTGCCAGCAGTGAAGCGCTTCTCGGGGGTGCAACTAATGAAAAACTGTTTTTT	CASSEALLGGATNEKLFF
TRBV5-4	NA	NA	TRBJ1-1	TGTGCCAGCAGCTTGGTGGGGCCTGGCATGACTGAAGCTTTCTTT	CASSLVGPGMTEAFF
TRBV5-1	NA	TRBD1	TRBJ2-5	TGCGCCAGCAGCTTCCCCCGGGACAGGGGTCTATTATGGCAAGAGACCCAGTACTTC	CASSFPRDRGLLWQETQYF
TRBV4-2	few	NA	TRBJ2-7	TGTGCCAGCAGCCAAGAGGGAACAGGGTACGAGCAGTACTTC	CASSQEGTGYEQYF
TRBV30	NA	TRBD1	TRBJ1-2	TGTGCCTGGGCGGACAGGGCAAACTATGGCTACACCTTC	CAWADRANYGYTF
TRBV11-3	once	NA	TRBJ1-2	TGTGCCAGCAGCCAGGACACGGGCAAAGATGGCTACACCTTC	CASSQDTGKDGYTF
TRBV7-7	NA	TRBD2	TRBJ2-5	TGTGCTAGCAGCTTAGATGTACTAGCGGGAGAAAATGTGGAGACCCAGTACTTC	CASSLDVLAGENVETQYF
TRBV6-5	NA	TRBD1	TRBJ2-2	TGTGCCAGCAGCCGGGGGACAGGGCAAACCGGGGAGCTGTTTTTT	CASSRGTGQTGELFF
TRBV19	NA	TRBD1	TRBJ1-5	TGTGCCACCTCGGGGACAGGGGGTAGCAATCAGCCCCAGCATTTT	CATSGTGGSNQPQHF
TRBV11-2	NA	NA	TRBJ1-6	TGTGCCAGCAGCTTAGCAGGGGTCTCAAATTCACCCCTCCACTTT	CASSLAGVSNSPLHF
TRBV2	NA	NA	TRBJ1-5	TGTGCCAGCAGCCTGACGGGGGGCCAGCCCCAGCATTTT	CASSLTGGQPQHF
TRBV5-6	NA	NA	TRBJ1-1	TGTGCCAGCAGCTTGGACAGGGTTTTGACTGAAGCTTTCTTT	CASSLDRVLTEAFF
TRBV3-1/TRBV3-2	NA	TRBD1	TRBJ1-2	TGTGCCAGCAGCCAAGAAAGAGGGGGCGGTGGCTACACCTTC	CASSQERGGGGYTF
TRBV6-2/TRBV6-3	NA	TRBD1	TRBJ1-5	TGTGCCAGCAGTTACCCACGACAGGGGCACTTCAATCAGCCCCAGCATTTT	CASSYPRQGHFNQPQHF
TRBV24-1	NA	TRBD1	TRBJ1-2	TGTGCCACCAGTGATCGGGCAGGGGGTTCGTCCGGCTACACCTTC	CATSDRAGGSSGYTF
TRBV27	once	NA	TRBJ1-2	TGTGCCAGCAGTTTATCGACGGGGAACTATGGCTACACCTTC	CASSLSTGNYGYTF
TRBV25-1	NA	NA	TRBJ2-5	TGTGCCAGCAGTGACCCGGGGAGGGAGACCCAGTACTTC	CASSDPGRETQYF
TRBV6-5	NA	TRBD1	TRBJ1-1	TGTGCCAGCAGTTACTCCACAGGGGCAGGGAACACTGAAGCTTTCTTT	CASSYSTGAGNTEAFF
TRBV15	NA	TRBD2	TRBJ2-1	TGTGCCACCAGCAGAGTTAGCGGGGGGGATCGGGAGCAGTTCTTC	CATSRVSGGDREQFF
TRBV5-4	NA	TRBD1	TRBJ2-7	TGTGCCAGCAGCCACCAACGACAGGGGAAGAACGAGCAGTACTTC	CASSHQRQGKNEQYF
TRBV9	NA	NA	TRBJ2-1	TGTGCCAGCAGCCTACTAGGGGGTGAGCAGTTCTTC	CASSLLGGEQFF
TRBV7-2	NA	NA	TRBJ1-2	TGTGCCAGCAGCGCAATCCTAGCCGTAGGTCAGGGCTACACCTTC	CASSAILAVGQGYTF